Sequencing of this TCR beta chain was carried out in a study of Graves' ophthalmopathy and Graves' hyperthyroidism (dated by TCRdb to about 2018). Broadly, across the study: Stable hyperthyroidism was defined as no progression to ophthalmopathy within 18 months of follow-up. For independent validation, a separate cohort was made up of 18 hyperthyroidism patients plus 17 patients who later progressed from hyperthyroidism to ophthalmopathy. Following sample collection, hyperthyroidism patients were given methimazole at a starting dose of 30 mg daily, and ophthalmopathy patients were given high-dose intravenous methylprednisolone. In total, under 150 blood samples were TCR-sequenced: approximately 42 ophthalmopathy, approximately 80 hyperthyroidism and approximately 17 hyperthyroidism-to-ophthalmopathy patients. In roughly six hyperthyroidism patients, the T-cell repertoire of thyroid tissue was compared with the T-cell repertoire of blood. The study used TCR beta repertoire signatures to distinguish Graves' ophthalmopathy from Graves' hyperthyroidism and to predict progression to ophthalmopathy. To explore V-J signatures distinguishing ophthalmopathy from hyperthyroidism, a discovery set of some 100 patients (around 44 ophthalmopathy, 55 to 60 stable hyperthyroidism) was enrolled.

TCR beta CDR3 regions were amplified from RNA transcripts for repertoire sequencing. HTBI primers and the Qiagen OneStep RT-PCR kit were used in a first-round RT-PCR, which was followed by a second-round multiplex PCR, size selection and purification. Libraries were sequenced paired-end with 100 bp reads on an Illumina HiSeq2000. Per the source publication's procedure: SOAPnuke was used to process the reads, removing any read that contained adapters or uncalled bases, had a mean Phred below 15, or lacked an exact match to the constant primer or identifier. High-quality paired reads were merged with COPE v1.2.5. Clonotypes were defined as unique nucleotide sequences and were aligned to IMGT TRB V, D and J references using MiTCR v1.1. Analysis was restricted to V-J combinations with a frequency above 0.0001, which covered about 99% of repertoires. For each V-J combination, a TCR clonal expansion and chaos score was defined as the ratio of F50 clonal expansion to chaos observed in the TCRdist matrix. Features were reduced by Welch's t-statistics and random forest to about a dozen V-J combinations, which fed a naive Bayes classifier. The Morisita-Horn index was used to measure how similar the thyroid and blood repertoires were. TCRdb took the public reads, trimmed them with fastp at Q25, ran MiXCR for clone calling and kept in-frame beta chains. For every CDR3 protein sequence, its rows merge into one entry that carries the most common genes and DNA. The V and J calls shown here were made by TCRdb, not taken from the authors' results. The sample has 450,000 to 600,000 distinct CDR3 sequences on record, 39% of them singletons. The top ten constitute around 4% of the sample.

Findings and caveats that apply to the study as a whole: Among expanded thyroid clonotypes with frequency above 0.001, most also showed up in blood, which suggests that blood repertoires may reflect the thyroid immune response. Ophthalmopathy was separated from stable hyperthyroidism by the 13-signature model with roughly 87% sensitivity and 81% to 83% specificity in cross-validation and with 80%/75% in the test set. In validation, the model predicted ophthalmopathy progression with over 60% sensitivity and roughly 78% specificity; roughly 11 predicted patients were CT-confirmed with GO in a median of approximately six months. No statistical method was used to predetermine the sample size, and group allocation was not hidden from the investigators.

The CDR3 goes from the cysteine to the phenylalanine over 14 residues. Only CDR3 DNA remains: 42 bases, in frame from the first base. The V and J ends are trimmed by 6 bases and 0 bases, leaving 7 bases between them. The germline V gene specifies SGDLS as CDR1 and YYNGEE as CDR2. This clonotype was seen many times. The antigen it recognizes is unknown. Base qualities are missing; no much larger clone stands one base away. Hyperthyroidism patients were newly diagnosed, with disease duration under 2 months, and aged 18 to 65 years. Patients with other autoimmune diseases, uncontrolled infections, pregnancy or lactation were excluded from the study. Clinical symptoms, serum thyroxine, TRAb, thyroid ultrasound and orbital computed tomography were used for diagnosis. Total RNA was extracted with Trizol reagent and quality-checked on an Agilent 2100 Bioanalyzer.

The V and J segments used are TRBV9 and TRBJ2-6, with a weak D call of TRBD1 (5 bases match). The sequenced sample was peripheral blood or thyroid tissue (not recorded which). This TCR was sampled from an adult man with Graves' hyperthyroidism. The DNA is as follows: TGTGCCAGCACCACAGGCTCTGGGGCCAACGTCCTGACTTTC. Its protein product is CASTTGSGANVLTF.